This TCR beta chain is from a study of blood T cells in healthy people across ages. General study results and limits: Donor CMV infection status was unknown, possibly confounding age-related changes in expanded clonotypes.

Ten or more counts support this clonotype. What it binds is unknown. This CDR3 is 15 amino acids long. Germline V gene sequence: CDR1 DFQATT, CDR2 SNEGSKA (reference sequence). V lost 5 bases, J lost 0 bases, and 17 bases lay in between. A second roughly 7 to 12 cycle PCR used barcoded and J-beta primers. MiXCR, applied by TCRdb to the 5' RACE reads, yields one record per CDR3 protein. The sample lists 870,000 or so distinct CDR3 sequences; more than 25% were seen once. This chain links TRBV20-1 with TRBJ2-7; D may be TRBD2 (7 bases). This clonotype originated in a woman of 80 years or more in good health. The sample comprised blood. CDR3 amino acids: CSAPRGGGHSYEQYF. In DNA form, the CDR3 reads TGCAGTGCTCCCCGAGGGGGAGGGCACTCCTACGAGCAGTACTTC.